This TCR beta chain comes out of a study of T-cell memory formation after mild COVID-19. Across the study: TCR clusters largely stayed donor specific.

There are a few counts of this clonotype. The antigen is undetermined. The study, taken as a whole, reports: CD4+ contracting clones were mainly CM and EM; CD8+ ones, EMRA.

It was 5'RACE with constant-segment primers that produced the TCR alpha and TCR beta cDNA libraries, which carried sample barcodes and UMIs. MiXCR, run by TCRdb on the 5' RACE reads, gives a single entry per CDR3 protein. The profile covers over 300,000 distinct CDR3 sequences, with around 20% appearing a single time and under 25% taken by the ten largest. The CDR3 loop spans 16 amino acids. Germline CDR1 reads SGHTA; CDR2 reads FQGNSA. Trimming took 0 bases from V and 0 from J, leaving 12 bases between them. The TCR sequence derives from a man aged 18 to 29 who had mild COVID-19 (a few samples of this study predate the infection). Cell type and time point are not known. Sequenced: PBMCs or a T cell subset sorted from them (not recorded which). The chain carries TRBV7-2 and TRBJ2-7; D remains unclear. CDR3 nucleotides: TGTGCCAGCAGCTTAGCGCGATGGCAGTCCTCCTACGAGCAGTACTTC. Protein: CASSLARWQSSYEQYF.